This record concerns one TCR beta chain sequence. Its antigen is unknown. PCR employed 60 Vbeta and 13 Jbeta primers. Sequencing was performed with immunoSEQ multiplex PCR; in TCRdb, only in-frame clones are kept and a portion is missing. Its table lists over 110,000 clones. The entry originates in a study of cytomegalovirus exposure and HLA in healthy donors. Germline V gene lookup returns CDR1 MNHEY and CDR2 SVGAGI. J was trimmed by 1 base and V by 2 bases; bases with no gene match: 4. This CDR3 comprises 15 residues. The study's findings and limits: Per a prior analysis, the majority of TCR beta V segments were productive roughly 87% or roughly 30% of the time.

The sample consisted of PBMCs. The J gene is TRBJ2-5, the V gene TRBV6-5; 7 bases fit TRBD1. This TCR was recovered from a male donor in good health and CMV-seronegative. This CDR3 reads CASSYRRDSQETQYF. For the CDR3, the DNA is TGTGCCAGCAGTTACCGTCGGGACAGCCAAGAGACCCAGTACTTC.